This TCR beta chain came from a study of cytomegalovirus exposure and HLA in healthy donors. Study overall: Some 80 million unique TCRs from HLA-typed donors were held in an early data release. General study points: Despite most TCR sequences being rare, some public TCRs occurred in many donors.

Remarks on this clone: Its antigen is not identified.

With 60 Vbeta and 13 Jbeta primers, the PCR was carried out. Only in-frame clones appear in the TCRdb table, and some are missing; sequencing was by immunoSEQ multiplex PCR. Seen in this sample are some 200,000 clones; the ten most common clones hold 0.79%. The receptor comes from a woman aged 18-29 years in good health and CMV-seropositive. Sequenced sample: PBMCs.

The CDR3 DNA follows: TGCGCCAGCAGCCGCCCTGACAGCATGAACACTGAAGCTTTCTTT. It is translated as CASSRPDSMNTEAFF. The chain couples TRBV4-3 to TRBJ1-1, with D possibly TRBD1 on 5 matching bases. Trimming removed 4 bases from V and 0 bases from J, with 12 bases in between. The length of the CDR3 is 15 residues. The germline V gene encodes CDR1 LGHNA and CDR2 YSLEER.